This T cell receptor beta chain was documented in a study of OX40 agonist ivuxolimab in advanced cancers. About the study: The dose-escalation cohort was roughly 83% male, with a mean age of about 58 years, ranging about 20 to 79.

The germline V gene encodes CDR1 SNHLY and CDR2 FYNNEI. The V end was cut by 5 bases, the J end by 5 bases, with 15 bases between. The CDR3 runs 14 residues. Data came from immunoSEQ multiplex PCR; TCRdb stores just in-frame clones and leaves some out. The data contain nearly 85,000 clones, around 85% of them singletons. This receptor was obtained from an adult with an advanced solid tumor such as melanoma, head and neck, liver or kidney cancer. Sample: CD4+ or CD8+ T cells sorted from blood, taken in a trial of the OX40 agonist ivuxolimab. The chain is built from TRBV2 and TRBJ2-5, with D perhaps TRBD2 (6 bases). The DNA for the CDR3 is TGTGCCAGCAGTCCCTCGACTAGTTTGGAGACCCAGTACTTC. Residues: CASSPSTSLETQYF.